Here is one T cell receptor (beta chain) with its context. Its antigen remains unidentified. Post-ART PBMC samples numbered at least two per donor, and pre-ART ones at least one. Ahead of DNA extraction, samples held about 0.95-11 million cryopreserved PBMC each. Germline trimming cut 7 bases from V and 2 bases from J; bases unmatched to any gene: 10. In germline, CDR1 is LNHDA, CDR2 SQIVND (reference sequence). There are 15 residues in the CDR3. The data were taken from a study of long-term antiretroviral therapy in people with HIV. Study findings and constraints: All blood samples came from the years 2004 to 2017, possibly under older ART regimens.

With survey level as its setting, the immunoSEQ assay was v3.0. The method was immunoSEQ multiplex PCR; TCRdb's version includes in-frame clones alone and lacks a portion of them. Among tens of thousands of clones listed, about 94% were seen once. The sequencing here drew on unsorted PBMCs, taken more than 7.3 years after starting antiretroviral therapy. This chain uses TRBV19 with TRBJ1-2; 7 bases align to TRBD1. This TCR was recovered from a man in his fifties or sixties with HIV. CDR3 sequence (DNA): TGTGCCAGTATCCAATCAGGGGGTGCCAACTATGGCTACACCTTC. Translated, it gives CASIQSGGANYGYTF.